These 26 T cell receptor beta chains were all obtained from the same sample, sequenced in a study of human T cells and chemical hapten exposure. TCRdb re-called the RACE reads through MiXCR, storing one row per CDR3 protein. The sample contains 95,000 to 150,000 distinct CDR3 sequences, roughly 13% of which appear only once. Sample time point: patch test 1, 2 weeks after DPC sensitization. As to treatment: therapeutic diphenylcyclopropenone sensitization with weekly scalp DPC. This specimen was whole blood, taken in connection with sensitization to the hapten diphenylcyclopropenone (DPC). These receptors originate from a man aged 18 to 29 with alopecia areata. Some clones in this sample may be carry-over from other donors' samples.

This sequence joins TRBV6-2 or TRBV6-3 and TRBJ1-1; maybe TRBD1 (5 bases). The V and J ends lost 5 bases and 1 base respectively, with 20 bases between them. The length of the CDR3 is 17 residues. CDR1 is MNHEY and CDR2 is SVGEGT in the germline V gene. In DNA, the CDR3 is TGTGCCAGCAGTACTGGGATTACAGGCCGCGAGAACACTGAAGCTTTCTTT. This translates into CASSTGITGRENTEAFF.

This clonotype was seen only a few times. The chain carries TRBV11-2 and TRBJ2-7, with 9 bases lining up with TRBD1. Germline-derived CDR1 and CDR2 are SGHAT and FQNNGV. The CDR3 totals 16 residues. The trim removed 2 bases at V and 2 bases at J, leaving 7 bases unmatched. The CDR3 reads CASSLTRDRVAYEQYV. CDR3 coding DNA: TGTGCCAGCAGCTTAACCAGGGACAGGGTTGCCTACGAGCAGTACGTC.

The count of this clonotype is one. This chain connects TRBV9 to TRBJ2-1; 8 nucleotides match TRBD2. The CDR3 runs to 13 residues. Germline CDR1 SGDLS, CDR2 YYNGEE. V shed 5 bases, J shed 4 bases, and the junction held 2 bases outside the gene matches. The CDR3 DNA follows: TGTGCCAGCAGTAGCGGGGAGTACAATGAGCAGTTCTTC. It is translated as CASSSGEYNEQFF.

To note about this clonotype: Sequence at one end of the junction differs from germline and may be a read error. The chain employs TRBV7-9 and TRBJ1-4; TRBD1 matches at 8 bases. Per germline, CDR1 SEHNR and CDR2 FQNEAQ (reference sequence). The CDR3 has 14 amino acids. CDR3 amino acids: CASSFGQGGEKLFF. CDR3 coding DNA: TGTGCTAGCAGCTTCGGACAGGGCGGTGAAAAACTGTTTTTT.

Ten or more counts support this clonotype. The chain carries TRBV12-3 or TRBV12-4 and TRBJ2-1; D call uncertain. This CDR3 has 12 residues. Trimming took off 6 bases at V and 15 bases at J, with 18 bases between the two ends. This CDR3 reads CASSPTERRMFF. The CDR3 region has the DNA TGTGCCAGCAGCCCTACGGAGAGGCGCATGTTCTTC.

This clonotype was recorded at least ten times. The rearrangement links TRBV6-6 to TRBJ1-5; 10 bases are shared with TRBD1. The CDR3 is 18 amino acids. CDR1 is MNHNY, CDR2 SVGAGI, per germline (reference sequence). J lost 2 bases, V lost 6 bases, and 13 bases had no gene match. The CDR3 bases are TGTGCCAGCAGCTTAACCGGGACAGGGGCGAAGGGCAATCAGCCCCAGCATTTT. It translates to CASSLTGTGAKGNQPQHF.

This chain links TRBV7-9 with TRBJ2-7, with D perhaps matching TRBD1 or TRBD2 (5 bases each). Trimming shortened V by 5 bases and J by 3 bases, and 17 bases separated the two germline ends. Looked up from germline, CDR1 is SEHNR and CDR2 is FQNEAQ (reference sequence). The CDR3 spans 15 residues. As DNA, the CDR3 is TGTGCCAGCAGCCATCCGGGGCAGAAGAACTACGAGCAGTACTTC. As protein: CASSHPGQKNYEQYF.

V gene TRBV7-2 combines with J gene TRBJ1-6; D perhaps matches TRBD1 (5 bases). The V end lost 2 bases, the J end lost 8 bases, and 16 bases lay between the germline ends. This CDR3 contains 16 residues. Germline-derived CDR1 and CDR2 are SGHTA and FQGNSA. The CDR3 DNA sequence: TGTGCCAGCAGCTTATTAGAAGGGGATTGGGATTCACCCCTCCACTTT. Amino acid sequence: CASSLLEGDWDSPLHF.

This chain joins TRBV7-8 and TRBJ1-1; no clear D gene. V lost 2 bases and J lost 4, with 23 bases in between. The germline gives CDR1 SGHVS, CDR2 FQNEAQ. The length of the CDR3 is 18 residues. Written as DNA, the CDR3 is TGTGCCAGCAGCTTATCGGTCGTTGATTCAGGTGGGCCCACTGAAGCTTTCTTT. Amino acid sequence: CASSLSVVDSGGPTEAFF.

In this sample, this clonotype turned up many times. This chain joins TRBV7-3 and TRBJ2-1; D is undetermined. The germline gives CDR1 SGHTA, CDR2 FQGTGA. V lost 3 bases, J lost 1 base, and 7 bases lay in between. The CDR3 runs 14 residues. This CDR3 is CASSLGRSYNEQFF. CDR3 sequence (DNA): TGTGCCAGCAGCTTGGGCAGGTCCTACAATGAGCAGTTCTTC.

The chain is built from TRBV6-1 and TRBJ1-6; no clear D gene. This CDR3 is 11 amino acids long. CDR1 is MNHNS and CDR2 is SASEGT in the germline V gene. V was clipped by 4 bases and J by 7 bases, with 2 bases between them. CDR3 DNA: TGTGCCAGCAGTGCCAATTCACCCCTCCACTTT. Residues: CASSANSPLHF.

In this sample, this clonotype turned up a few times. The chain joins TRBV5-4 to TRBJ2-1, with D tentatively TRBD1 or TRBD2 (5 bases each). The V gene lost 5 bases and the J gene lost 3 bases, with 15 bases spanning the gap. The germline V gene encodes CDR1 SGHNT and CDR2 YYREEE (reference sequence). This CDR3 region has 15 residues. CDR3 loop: CASRDRDRLYNEQFF. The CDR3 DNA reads TGTGCCAGCAGGGACCGGGACCGCCTCTACAATGAGCAGTTCTTC.

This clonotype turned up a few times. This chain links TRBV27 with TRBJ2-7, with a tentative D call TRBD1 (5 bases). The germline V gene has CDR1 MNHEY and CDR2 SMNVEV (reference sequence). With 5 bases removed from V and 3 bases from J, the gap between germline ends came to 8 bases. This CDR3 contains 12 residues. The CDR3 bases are TGTGCCAGCAGTCCCCAGGGCTACGAGCAGTACTTC. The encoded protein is CASSPQGYEQYF.

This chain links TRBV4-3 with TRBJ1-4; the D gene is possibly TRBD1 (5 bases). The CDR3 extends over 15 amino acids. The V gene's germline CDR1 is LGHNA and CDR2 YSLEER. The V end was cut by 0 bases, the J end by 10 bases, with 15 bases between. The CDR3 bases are TGCGCCAGCAGCCAAGATCTAGGCGGGACGGGAAAACTGTTTTTT. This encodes CASSQDLGGTGKLFF.

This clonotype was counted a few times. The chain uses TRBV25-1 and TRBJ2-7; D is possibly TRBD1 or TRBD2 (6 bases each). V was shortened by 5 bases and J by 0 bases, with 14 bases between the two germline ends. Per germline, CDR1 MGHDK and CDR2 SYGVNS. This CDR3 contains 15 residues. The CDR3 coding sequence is TGTGCCAGCAGTCTGGAGGGGGATCACTCCTACGAGCAGTACTTC. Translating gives CASSLEGDHSYEQYF.

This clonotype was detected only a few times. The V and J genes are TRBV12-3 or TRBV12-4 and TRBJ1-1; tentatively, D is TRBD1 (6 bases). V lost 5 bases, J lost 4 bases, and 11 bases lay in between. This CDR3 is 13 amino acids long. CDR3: CASSDPTGTEAFF. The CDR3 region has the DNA TGTGCCAGCAGTGATCCGACAGGCACTGAAGCTTTCTTT.

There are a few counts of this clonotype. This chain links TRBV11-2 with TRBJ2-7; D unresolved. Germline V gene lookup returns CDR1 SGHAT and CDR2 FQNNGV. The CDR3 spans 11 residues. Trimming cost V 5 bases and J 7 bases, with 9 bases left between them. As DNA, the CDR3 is TGTGCCAGCAGCCTCAGTCAGGAGCAGTACTTC. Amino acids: CASSLSQEQYF.

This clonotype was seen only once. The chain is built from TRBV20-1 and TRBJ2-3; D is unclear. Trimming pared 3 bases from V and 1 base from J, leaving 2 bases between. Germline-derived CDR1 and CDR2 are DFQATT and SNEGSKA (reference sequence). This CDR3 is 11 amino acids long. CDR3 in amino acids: CSARGTDTQYF. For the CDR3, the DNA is TGCAGTGCTAGGGGCACAGATACGCAGTATTTT.

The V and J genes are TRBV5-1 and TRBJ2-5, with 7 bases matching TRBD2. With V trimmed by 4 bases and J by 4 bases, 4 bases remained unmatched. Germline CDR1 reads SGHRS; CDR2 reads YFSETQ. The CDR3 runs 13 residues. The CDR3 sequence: CASSRGDPETQYF. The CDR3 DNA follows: TGCGCCAGCAGCCGGGGGGACCCAGAGACCCAGTACTTC.

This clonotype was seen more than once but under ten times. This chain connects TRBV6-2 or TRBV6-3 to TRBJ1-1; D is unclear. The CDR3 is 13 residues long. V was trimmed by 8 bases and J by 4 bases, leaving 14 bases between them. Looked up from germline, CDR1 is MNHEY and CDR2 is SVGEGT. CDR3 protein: CASAATVFTEAFF. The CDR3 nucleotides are TGTGCCAGCGCGGCCACGGTTTTCACTGAAGCTTTCTTT.

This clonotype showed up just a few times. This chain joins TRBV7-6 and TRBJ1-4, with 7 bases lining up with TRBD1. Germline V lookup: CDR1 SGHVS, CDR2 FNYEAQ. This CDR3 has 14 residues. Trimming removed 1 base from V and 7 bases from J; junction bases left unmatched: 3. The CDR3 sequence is CASSLDQGGEKLFF. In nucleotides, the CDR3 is TGTGCCAGCAGCTTAGACCAGGGGGGTGAAAAACTGTTTTTT.

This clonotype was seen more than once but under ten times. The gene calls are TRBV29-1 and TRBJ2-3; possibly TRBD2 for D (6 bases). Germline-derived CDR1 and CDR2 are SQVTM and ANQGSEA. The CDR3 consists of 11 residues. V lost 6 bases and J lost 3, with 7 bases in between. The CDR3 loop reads CSVAGTDTQYF. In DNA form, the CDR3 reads TGCAGCGTGGCGGGGACAGATACGCAGTATTTT.

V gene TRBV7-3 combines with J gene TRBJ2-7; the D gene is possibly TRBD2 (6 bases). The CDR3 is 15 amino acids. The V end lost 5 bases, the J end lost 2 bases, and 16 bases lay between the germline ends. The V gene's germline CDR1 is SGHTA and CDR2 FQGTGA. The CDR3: CASSQFHGGAYEQYF. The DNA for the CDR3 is TGTGCCAGCAGCCAATTCCACGGAGGGGCCTACGAGCAGTACTTC.

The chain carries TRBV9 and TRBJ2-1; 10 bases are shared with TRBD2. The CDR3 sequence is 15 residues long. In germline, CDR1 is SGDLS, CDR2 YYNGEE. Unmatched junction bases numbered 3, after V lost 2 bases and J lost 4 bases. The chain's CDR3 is CASSVSGGTYNEQFF. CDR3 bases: TGTGCCAGCAGCGTTAGCGGGGGGACTTACAATGAGCAGTTCTTC.

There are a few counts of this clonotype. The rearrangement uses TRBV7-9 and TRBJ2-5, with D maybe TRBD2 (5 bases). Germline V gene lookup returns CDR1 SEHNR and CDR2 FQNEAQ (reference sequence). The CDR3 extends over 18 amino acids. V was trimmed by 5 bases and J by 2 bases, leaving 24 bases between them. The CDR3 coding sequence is TGTGCCAGCAGCCGATCGGGATACCCACGGTTGAATCAAGAGACCCAGTACTTC. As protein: CASSRSGYPRLNQETQYF.

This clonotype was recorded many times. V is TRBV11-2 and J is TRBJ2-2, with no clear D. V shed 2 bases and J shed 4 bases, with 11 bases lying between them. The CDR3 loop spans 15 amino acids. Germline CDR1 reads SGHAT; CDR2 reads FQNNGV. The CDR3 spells CASSLWVGPTGELFF. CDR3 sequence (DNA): TGTGCCAGCAGCTTATGGGTCGGCCCCACCGGGGAGCTGTTTTTT.